The sequence of this TCR beta chain was determined in a study of cytomegalovirus exposure and HLA in healthy donors. Study context: Previous work identified roughly 120 million unique TCR beta sequences from about 179 million T cells.

On this clone: Antigen specificity is unknown.

Per the germline V gene, CDR1 is MNHNS and CDR2 is SASEGT. CDR3 length: 14 amino acids. V was shortened by 2 bases and J by 4 bases, with 12 bases between the two germline ends. Study-wide findings and caveats: Follow-up analysis seemed to connect common viral pathogens with several of the most significant clusters identified. The study listed 164 cytomegalovirus-associated TCR beta chains.

The primer mix had 60 Vbeta and 13 Jbeta primers. Libraries were prepared by immunoSEQ multiplex PCR; TCRdb keeps only in-frame clonotypes and omits some of them. The table counts more than 40,000 clones; 25% to 30% lies in the top ten. Sequenced sample: PBMCs. The source is a man between 35 and 55 years old in good health and CMV-seropositive. V is TRBV6-1 and J is TRBJ2-7; the D gene is possibly TRBD2 (6 bases). The DNA for the CDR3 is TGTGCCAGCAGTGAAATTAGGGACTGGTACGAGCAGTACTTC. Translating it yields CASSEIRDWYEQYF.